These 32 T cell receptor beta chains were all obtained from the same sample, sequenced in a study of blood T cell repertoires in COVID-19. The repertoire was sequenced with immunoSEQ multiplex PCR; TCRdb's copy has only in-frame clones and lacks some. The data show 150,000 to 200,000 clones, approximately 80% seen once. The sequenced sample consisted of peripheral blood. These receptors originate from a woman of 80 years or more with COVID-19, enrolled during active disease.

CDR3 in DNA: TGCGCCAGCAGCCAAAGGAGGGGTGGAGGCACTGAAGCTTTCTTT. Translating it yields CASSQRRGGGTEAFF. V is TRBV4-3 and J is TRBJ1-1, with a possible D match to TRBD1 (5 bases). Germline values: CDR1 LGHNA, CDR2 YSLEER. V was cut by 2 bases and J by 4 bases, with 14 bases left in between. CDR3 length equals 15 residues.

CDR3 protein: CASSERVTAIYEQYF. In nucleotides, the CDR3 is TGTGCCAGCAGTGAAAGAGTGACAGCCATCTACGAGCAGTACTTC. V is TRBV6-1 and J is TRBJ2-7, with D possibly matching TRBD1 (5 bases). Germline V gives CDR1 MNHNS, CDR2 SASEGT. Trimming pared 2 bases from V and 3 bases from J, leaving 14 bases between. CDR3 size: 15 residues.

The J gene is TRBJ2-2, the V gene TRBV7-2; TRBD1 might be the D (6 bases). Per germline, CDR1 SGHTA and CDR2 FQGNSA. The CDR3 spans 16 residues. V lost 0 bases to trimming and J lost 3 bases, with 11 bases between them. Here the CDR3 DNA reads TGTGCCAGCAGCTTAGCGCCCAGGGGATACACCGGGGAGCTGTTTTTT. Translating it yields CASSLAPRGYTGELFF.

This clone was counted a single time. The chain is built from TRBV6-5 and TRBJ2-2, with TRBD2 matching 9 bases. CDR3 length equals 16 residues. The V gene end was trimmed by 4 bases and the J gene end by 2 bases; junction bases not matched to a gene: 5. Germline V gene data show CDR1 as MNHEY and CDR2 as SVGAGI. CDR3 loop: CASSFSGSSNTGELFF. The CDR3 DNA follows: TGTGCCAGCAGTTTTAGCGGGAGTTCCAACACCGGGGAGCTGTTTTTT.

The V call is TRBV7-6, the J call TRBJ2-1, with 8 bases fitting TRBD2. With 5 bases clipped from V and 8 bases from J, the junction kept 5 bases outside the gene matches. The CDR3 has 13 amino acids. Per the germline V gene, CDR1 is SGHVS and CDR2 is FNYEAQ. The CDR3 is CASSPTSVHEQFF. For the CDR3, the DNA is TGTGCCAGCAGCCCGACTAGCGTCCATGAGCAGTTCTTC. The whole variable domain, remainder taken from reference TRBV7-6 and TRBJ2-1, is GAGVSQSPRYKVTKRGQDVALRCDPISGHVSLYWYRQALGQGPEFLTYFNYEAQQDKSGLPNDRFSAERPEGSISTLTIQRTEQRDSAMYRCASSPTSVHEQFFGPGTRLTVL.

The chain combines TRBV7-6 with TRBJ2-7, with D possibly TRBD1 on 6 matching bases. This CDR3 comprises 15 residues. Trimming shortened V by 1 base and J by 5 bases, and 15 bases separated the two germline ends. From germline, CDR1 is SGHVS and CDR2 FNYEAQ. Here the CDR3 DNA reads TGTGCCAGCAGCTTAGGGCGGACAGCCCGGGACGAGCAGTACTTC. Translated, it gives CASSLGRTARDEQYF.

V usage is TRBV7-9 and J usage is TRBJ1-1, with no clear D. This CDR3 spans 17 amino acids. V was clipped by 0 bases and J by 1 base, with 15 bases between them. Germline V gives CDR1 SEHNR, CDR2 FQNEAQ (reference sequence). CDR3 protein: CASSLALLGPGNTEAFF. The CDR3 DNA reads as TGTGCCAGCAGCTTAGCGCTATTGGGCCCTGGGAACACTGAAGCTTTCTTT.

The CDR3 protein is CASSRANLNTEAFF. CDR3 sequence (DNA): TGCGCCAGCAGCCGGGCCAACTTGAACACTGAAGCTTTCTTT. The gene calls are TRBV4-1 and TRBJ1-1; D is unresolved. CDR3 length: 14 residues. Germline V gene sequence: CDR1 MGHRA, CDR2 YSYEKL. Trimming removed 4 bases at V and 0 bases at J, with 9 bases between.

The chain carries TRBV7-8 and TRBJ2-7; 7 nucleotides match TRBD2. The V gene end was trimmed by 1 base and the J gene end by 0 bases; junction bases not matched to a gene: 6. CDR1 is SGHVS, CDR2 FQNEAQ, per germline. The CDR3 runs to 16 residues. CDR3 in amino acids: CASSLGGGSTSYEQYF. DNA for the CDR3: TGTGCCAGCAGCTTAGGTGGCGGGAGTACCTCCTACGAGCAGTACTTC.

The CDR3 DNA follows: TGTGCCAGCAGTTACGGGGGGATAGGGGAGCTGTTTTTT. Protein sequence: CASSYGGIGELFF. V is TRBV6-5 and J is TRBJ2-2; D possibly corresponds to TRBD2 (6 bases). This CDR3 has 13 amino acids. The germline V and J ends were trimmed by 2 bases and 8 bases, with 9 bases remaining between them. CDR1 is MNHEY and CDR2 is SVGAGI in the germline V gene.

The CDR3 is CASTPGAPGGYTF. The CDR3 DNA follows: TGTGCCAGCACCCCAGGGGCCCCAGGTGGCTACACCTTC. This sequence joins TRBV2 and TRBJ1-2; tentatively, D is TRBD1 (6 bases). CDR1 is SNHLY, CDR2 FYNNEI, per germline. Trimming left V 7 bases short and J 7 bases short, with 16 bases between. The CDR3 spans 13 residues. The variable domain in full, completed from reference TRBV2 and TRBJ1-2, reads EPEVTQTPSHQVTQMGQEVILRCVPISNHLYFYWYRQILGQKVEFLVSFYNNEISEKSEIFDDQFSVERPDGSNFTLKIRSTKLEDSAMYFCASTPGAPGGYTFGSGTRLTVV.

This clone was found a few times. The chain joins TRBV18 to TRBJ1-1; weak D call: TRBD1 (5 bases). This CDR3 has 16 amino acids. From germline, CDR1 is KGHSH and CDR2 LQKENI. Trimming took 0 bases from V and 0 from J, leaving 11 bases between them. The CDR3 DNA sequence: TGTGCCAGCTCACCACCCCGCAGGGTTTTGAACACTGAAGCTTTCTTT. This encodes CASSPPRRVLNTEAFF.

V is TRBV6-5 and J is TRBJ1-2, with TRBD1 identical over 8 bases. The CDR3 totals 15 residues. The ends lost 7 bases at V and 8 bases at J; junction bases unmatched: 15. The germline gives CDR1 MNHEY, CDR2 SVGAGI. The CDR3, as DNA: TGTGCCAGCACCTCAAGTTTCAGGGGGCCCAGCGGCTACACCTTC. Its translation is CASTSSFRGPSGYTF.

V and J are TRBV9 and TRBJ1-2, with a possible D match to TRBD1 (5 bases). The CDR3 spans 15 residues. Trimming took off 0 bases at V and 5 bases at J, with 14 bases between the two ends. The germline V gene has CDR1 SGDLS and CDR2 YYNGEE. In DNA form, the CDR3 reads TGTGCCAGCAGCGTAGGATGGGGGGGATTGTATGGCTACACCTTC. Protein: CASSVGWGGLYGYTF.

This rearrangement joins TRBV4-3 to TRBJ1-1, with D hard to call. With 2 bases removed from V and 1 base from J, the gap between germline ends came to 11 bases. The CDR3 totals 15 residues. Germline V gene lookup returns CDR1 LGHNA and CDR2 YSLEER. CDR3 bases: TGCGCCAGCAGCCAATCCCCGACGGGGAACACTGAAGCTTTCTTT. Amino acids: CASSQSPTGNTEAFF.

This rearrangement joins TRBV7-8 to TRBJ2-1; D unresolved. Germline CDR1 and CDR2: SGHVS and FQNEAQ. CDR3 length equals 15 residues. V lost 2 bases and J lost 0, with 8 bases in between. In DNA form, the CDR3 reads TGTGCCAGCAGCTTATCTATTGGCTCCTACAATGAGCAGTTCTTC. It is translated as CASSLSIGSYNEQFF.

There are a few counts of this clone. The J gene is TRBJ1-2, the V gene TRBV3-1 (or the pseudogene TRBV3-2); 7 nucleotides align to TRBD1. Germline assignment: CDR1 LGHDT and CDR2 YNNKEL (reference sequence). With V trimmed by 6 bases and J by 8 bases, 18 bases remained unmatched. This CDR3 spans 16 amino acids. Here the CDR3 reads CASSPGIGGALSGYTF. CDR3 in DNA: TGTGCCAGCAGTCCCGGAATAGGGGGCGCCCTGAGCGGCTACACCTTC.

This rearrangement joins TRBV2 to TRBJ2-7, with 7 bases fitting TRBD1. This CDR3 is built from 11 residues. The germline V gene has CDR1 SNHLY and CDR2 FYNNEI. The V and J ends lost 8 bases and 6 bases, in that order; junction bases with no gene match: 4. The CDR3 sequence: CASAPGGEQYF. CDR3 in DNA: TGTGCCAGCGCCCCAGGGGGCGAGCAGTACTTC.

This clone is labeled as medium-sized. CDR3 in amino acids: CASSDSAGRGGYTF. CDR3 DNA: TGTGCCAGCAGTGACTCGGCGGGCAGAGGCGGCTACACCTTC. The V and J genes are TRBV6-4 and TRBJ1-2; D not certain. The CDR3 spans 14 residues. V lost 0 bases and J lost 8, with 13 bases in between. Germline CDR1 reads MRHNA; CDR2 reads SNTAGT.

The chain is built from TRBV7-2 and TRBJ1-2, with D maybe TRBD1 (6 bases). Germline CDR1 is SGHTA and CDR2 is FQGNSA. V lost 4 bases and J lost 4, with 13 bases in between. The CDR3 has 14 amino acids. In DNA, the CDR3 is TGTGCCAGCAGCTCATCGGACAGAGTCTATGGCTACACCTTC. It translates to CASSSSDRVYGYTF. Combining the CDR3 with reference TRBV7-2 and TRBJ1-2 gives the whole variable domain GAGVSQSPSNKVTEKGKDVELRCDPISGHTALYWYRQSLGQGLEFLIYFQGNSAPDKSGLPSDRFSAERTGGSVSTLTIQRTQQEDSAVYLCASSSSDRVYGYTFGSGTRLTVV.

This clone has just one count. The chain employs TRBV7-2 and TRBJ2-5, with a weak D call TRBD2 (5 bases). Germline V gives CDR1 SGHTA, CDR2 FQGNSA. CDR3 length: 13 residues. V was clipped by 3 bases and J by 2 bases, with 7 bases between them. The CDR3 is CASSFRGQETQYF. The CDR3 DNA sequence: TGTGCCAGCAGCTTTAGAGGGCAAGAGACCCAGTACTTC.

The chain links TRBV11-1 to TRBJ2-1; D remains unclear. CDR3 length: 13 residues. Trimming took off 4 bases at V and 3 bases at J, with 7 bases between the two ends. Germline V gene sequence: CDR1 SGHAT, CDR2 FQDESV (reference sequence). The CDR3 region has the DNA TGTGCCAGCAGCTATTTCGTCTACAATGAGCAGTTCTTC. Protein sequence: CASSYFVYNEQFF.

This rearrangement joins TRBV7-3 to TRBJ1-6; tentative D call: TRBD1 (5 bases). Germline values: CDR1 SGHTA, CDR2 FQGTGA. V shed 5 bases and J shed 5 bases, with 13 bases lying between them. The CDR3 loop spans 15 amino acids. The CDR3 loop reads CASSLTGANNSPLHF. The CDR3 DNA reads TGTGCCAGCAGCCTCACAGGCGCTAATAATTCACCCCTCCACTTT.

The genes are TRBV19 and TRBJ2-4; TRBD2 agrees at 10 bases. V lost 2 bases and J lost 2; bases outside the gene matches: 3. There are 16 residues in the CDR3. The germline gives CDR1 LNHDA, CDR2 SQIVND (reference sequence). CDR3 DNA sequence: TGTGCCAGTAGTATAAGCGGGGGGGTTCCCAAAAACATTCAGTACTTC. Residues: CASSISGGVPKNIQYF.

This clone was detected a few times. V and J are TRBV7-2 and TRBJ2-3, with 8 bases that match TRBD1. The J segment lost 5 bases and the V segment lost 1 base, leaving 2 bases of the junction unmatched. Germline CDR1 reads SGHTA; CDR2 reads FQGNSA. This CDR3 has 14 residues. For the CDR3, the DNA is TGTGCCAGCAGCTTAGGGACAGGGTTAGATACGCAGTATTTT. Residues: CASSLGTGLDTQYF.

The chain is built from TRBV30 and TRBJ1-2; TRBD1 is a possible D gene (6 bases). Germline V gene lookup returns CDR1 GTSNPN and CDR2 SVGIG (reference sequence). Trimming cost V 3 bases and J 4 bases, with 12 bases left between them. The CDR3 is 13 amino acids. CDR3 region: CAWSPQGGYGYTF. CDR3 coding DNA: TGTGCCTGGAGCCCACAGGGCGGCTATGGCTACACCTTC.

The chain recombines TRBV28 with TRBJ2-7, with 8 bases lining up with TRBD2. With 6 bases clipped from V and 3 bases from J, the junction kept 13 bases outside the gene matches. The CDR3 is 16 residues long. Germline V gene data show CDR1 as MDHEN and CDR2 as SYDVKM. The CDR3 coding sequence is TGTGCCAGCAGCCCCGGACTAGCATCCTTTAGCTACGAGCAGTACTTC. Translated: CASSPGLASFSYEQYF.

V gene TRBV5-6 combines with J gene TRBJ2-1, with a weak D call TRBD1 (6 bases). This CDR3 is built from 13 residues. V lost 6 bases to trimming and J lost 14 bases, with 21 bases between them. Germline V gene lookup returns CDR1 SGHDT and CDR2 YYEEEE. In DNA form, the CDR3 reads TGTGCCAGCAAGTGGTTAAGGGGGAAAGGGGAGTTCTTC. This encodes CASKWLRGKGEFF.

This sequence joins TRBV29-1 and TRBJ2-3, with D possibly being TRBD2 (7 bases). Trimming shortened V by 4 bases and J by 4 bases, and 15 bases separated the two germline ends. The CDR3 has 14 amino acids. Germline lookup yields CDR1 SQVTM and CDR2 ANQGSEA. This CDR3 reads CSVAVGGRSDTQYF. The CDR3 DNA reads TGCAGCGTTGCTGTGGGGGGGCGATCAGATACGCAGTATTTT.

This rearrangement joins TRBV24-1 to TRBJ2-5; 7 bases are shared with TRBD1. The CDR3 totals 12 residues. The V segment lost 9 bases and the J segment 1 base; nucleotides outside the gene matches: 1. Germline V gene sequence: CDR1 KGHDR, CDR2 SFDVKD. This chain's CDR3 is CATGTAQETQYF. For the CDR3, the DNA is TGTGCCACCGGGACAGCCCAAGAGACCCAGTACTTC.

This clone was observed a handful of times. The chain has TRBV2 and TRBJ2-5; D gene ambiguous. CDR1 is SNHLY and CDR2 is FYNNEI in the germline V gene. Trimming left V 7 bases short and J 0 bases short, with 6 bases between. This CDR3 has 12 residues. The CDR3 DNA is TGTGCCAGCACGTTTAACCAAGAGACCCAGTACTTC. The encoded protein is CASTFNQETQYF.

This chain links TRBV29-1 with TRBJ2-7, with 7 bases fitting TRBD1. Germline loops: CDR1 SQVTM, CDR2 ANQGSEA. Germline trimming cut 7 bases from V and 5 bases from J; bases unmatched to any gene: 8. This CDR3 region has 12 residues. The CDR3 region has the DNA TGCAGCGCCCTTACAGGGGTCCACGAGCAGTACTTC. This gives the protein CSALTGVHEQYF.